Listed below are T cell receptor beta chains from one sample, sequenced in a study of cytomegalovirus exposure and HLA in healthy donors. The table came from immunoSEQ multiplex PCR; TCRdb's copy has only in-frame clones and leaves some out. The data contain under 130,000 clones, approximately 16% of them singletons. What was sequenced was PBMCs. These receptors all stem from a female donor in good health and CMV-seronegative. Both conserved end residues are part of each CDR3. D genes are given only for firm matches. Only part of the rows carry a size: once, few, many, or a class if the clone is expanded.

CDR3 protein: CASGSINLQRSSPLHF
CDR3 DNA: TGTGCTAGTGGTTCCATAAACCTCCAACGTAGTTCACCCCTCCACTTT
J gene: TRBJ1-6
V gene: TRBV12-5
clone size: few
D gene: NA

CDR3 protein: CASSLAAEGIQPQHF
CDR3 DNA: TGTGCCAGCAGCTTGGCCGCGGAGGGGATCCAGCCCCAGCATTTT
J gene: TRBJ1-5
V gene: TRBV5-5
clone size: NA
D gene: NA

CDR3 protein: CASTRTEHGYTF
CDR3 DNA: TGTGCCAGCACACGGACAGAACATGGCTACACCTTC
J gene: TRBJ1-2
V gene: TRBV7-9
clone size: few
D gene: NA

CDR3 protein: CAYQDSVINQPQHF
CDR3 DNA: TGTGCCTACCAGGACAGTGTAATCAATCAGCCCCAGCATTTT
J gene: TRBJ1-5
V gene: TRBV30
clone size: few
D gene: NA

CDR3 protein: CASSPYSRDRGRNGAPLSDTEAFF
CDR3 DNA: TGTGCCAGTAGTCCATACTCCCGGGACAGGGGGCGCAACGGGGCACCTCTGAGCGACACTGAAGCTTTCTTT
J gene: TRBJ1-1
V gene: TRBV19
clone size: NA
D gene: TRBD1

CDR3 protein: CASSFPGTRGRDEQFF
CDR3 DNA: TGTGCCAGCAGCTTCCCCGGGACTAGAGGTAGAGATGAGCAGTTCTTC
J gene: TRBJ2-1
V gene: TRBV7-9
clone size: few
D gene: TRBD2

CDR3 protein: CASSPHSTTNEKLFF
CDR3 DNA: TGTGCCAGCAGCCCTCACAGTACAACTAATGAAAAACTGTTTTTT
J gene: TRBJ1-4
V gene: TRBV7-2
clone size: NA
D gene: NA

CDR3 protein: CASSLGTSSYNEQFF
CDR3 DNA: TGCGCCAGCAGCTTGGGGACTAGCTCCTACAATGAGCAGTTCTTC
J gene: TRBJ2-1
V gene: TRBV5-1
clone size: NA
D gene: TRBD2

CDR3 protein: CASSFSTTGGTEGYTF
CDR3 DNA: TGTGCCAGCAGTTTCTCGACAACAGGGGGAACCGAGGGCTACACCTTC
J gene: TRBJ1-2
V gene: TRBV28
clone size: few
D gene: TRBD1

CDR3 protein: CASRWTGSSYNEQFF
CDR3 DNA: TGTGCCAGCAGGTGGACAGGGAGCTCCTACAATGAGCAGTTCTTC
J gene: TRBJ2-1
V gene: TRBV2
clone size: NA
D gene: TRBD1

CDR3 protein: CASSSPGTGKYEQYF
CDR3 DNA: TGTGCCAGCAGTTCACCCGGGACAGGGAAATACGAGCAGTACTTC
J gene: TRBJ2-7
V gene: TRBV27
clone size: few
D gene: TRBD1

CDR3 protein: CSVATATRDEQFF
CDR3 DNA: TGCAGCGTAGCGACCGCGACTAGGGATGAGCAGTTCTTC
J gene: TRBJ2-1
V gene: TRBV29-1
clone size: NA
D gene: NA

CDR3 protein: CASSLTSGSILSTDTQYF
CDR3 DNA: TGCGCCAGCAGCTTGACTAGCGGGAGTATCCTTAGCACAGATACGCAGTATTTT
J gene: TRBJ2-3
V gene: TRBV5-1
clone size: NA
D gene: TRBD2

CDR3 protein: CASTNPGRVWAEAFF
CDR3 DNA: TGTGCCAGCACCAACCCAGGGAGGGTGTGGGCTGAAGCTTTCTTT
J gene: TRBJ1-1
V gene: TRBV28
clone size: few
D gene: NA

CDR3 protein: CASSQAGGVAGVYEQYF
CDR3 DNA: TGTGCCAGCAGCCAAGCTGGTGGGGTAGCGGGAGTCTACGAGCAGTACTTC
J gene: TRBJ2-7
V gene: TRBV4-2
clone size: few
D gene: TRBD2

CDR3 protein: CASSLHREGGYTF
CDR3 DNA: TGTGCCAGCAGTTTACACAGGGAAGGTGGCTACACCTTC
J gene: TRBJ1-2
V gene: TRBV28
clone size: once
D gene: NA

CDR3 protein: CATRWTGDGGELFF
CDR3 DNA: TGTGCCACGAGATGGACAGGGGATGGCGGGGAGCTGTTTTTT
J gene: TRBJ2-2
V gene: TRBV10-3
clone size: NA
D gene: TRBD1

CDR3 protein: CASSPPVGGDYEQYF
CDR3 DNA: TGTGCCAGCAGCCCGCCAGTTGGGGGGGACTACGAGCAGTACTTC
J gene: TRBJ2-7
V gene: TRBV7-9
clone size: few
D gene: TRBD2

CDR3 protein: CSARYRDSPALSTDTQYF
CDR3 DNA: TGCAGCGCCCGTTACCGGGACAGTCCCGCATTGTCAACAGATACGCAGTATTTT
J gene: TRBJ2-3
V gene: TRBV29-1
clone size: NA
D gene: TRBD1

CDR3 protein: CASSLAVTGAYEQYF
CDR3 DNA: TGCGCCAGCAGCTTGGCCGTGACAGGCGCCTACGAGCAGTACTTC
J gene: TRBJ2-7
V gene: TRBV5-1
clone size: NA
D gene: NA

CDR3 protein: CSASLRNTIYF
CDR3 DNA: TGCAGTGCTAGTCTTAGAAACACCATATATTTT
J gene: TRBJ1-3
V gene: TRBV20-1
clone size: once
D gene: NA

CDR3 protein: CASSPLEQGGTDTQYF
CDR3 DNA: TGTGCCAGCTCACCTCTGGAACAGGGGGGCACAGATACGCAGTATTTT
J gene: TRBJ2-3
V gene: TRBV18
clone size: few
D gene: TRBD1

CDR3 protein: CASSQGLAGGLYEQYF
CDR3 DNA: TGCGCCAGCAGCCAAGGTCTAGCGGGGGGTCTCTACGAGCAGTACTTC
J gene: TRBJ2-7
V gene: TRBV4-3
clone size: NA
D gene: TRBD2

CDR3 protein: CASSLGTGGYGYTF
CDR3 DNA: TGTGCCAGCAGCTTGGGGACAGGGGGATATGGCTACACCTTC
J gene: TRBJ1-2
V gene: TRBV5-6
clone size: NA
D gene: TRBD1

CDR3 protein: CASSLILESTEAFF
CDR3 DNA: TGTGCCAGCAGTTTAATATTAGAAAGCACTGAAGCTTTCTTT
J gene: TRBJ1-1
V gene: TRBV27
clone size: few
D gene: NA

CDR3 protein: CASSSGTGKNIQYF
CDR3 DNA: TGTGCCAGCAGCTCCGGGACAGGTAAAAACATTCAGTACTTC
J gene: TRBJ2-4
V gene: TRBV9
clone size: NA
D gene: TRBD1

CDR3 protein: CASSVGTSGLNEQFF
CDR3 DNA: TGCGCCAGCAGCGTCGGGACTAGCGGACTCAATGAGCAGTTCTTC
J gene: TRBJ2-1
V gene: TRBV5-1
clone size: NA
D gene: TRBD2

CDR3 protein: CASSPLAGARVQYF
CDR3 DNA: TGTGCCAGCAGCCCACTAGCGGGGGCCAGGGTGCAGTATTTT
J gene: TRBJ2-3
V gene: TRBV6-5
clone size: NA
D gene: TRBD2

CDR3 protein: CASSLFRQGTGNQPQHF
CDR3 DNA: TGTGCCAGCAGCTTGTTCCGCCAGGGTACGGGCAATCAGCCCCAGCATTTT
J gene: TRBJ1-5
V gene: TRBV5-6
clone size: few
D gene: NA

CDR3 protein: CASNLGQNTEAFF
CDR3 DNA: TGCGCCAGCAACCTCGGACAGAACACTGAAGCTTTCTTT
J gene: TRBJ1-1
V gene: TRBV5-1
clone size: few
D gene: NA

CDR3 protein: CASSVTGGGYTF
CDR3 DNA: TGCGCCAGCAGCGTGACAGGGGGCGGCTACACCTTC
J gene: TRBJ1-2
V gene: TRBV5-1
clone size: few
D gene: TRBD1

CDR3 protein: CASSQELAGEIYEQYF
CDR3 DNA: TGTGCCAGCAGCCAAGAGTTAGCGGGAGAGATCTACGAGCAGTACTTC
J gene: TRBJ2-7
V gene: TRBV4-2
clone size: few
D gene: TRBD2

CDR3 protein: CASSLAGGAGQPQHF
CDR3 DNA: TGTGCCAGCAGCTTAGCGGGGGGAGCGGGTCAGCCCCAGCATTTT
J gene: TRBJ1-5
V gene: TRBV7-2
clone size: NA
D gene: NA

CDR3 protein: CASSYGTGGNEQYF
CDR3 DNA: TGTGCCAGCAGTTATGGGACAGGTGGCAACGAGCAGTACTTC
J gene: TRBJ2-7
V gene: TRBV6-5
clone size: NA
D gene: TRBD1

CDR3 protein: CASSALRQYEQYF
CDR3 DNA: TGTGCCAGCAGTGCGTTGAGACAGTACGAGCAGTACTTC
J gene: TRBJ2-7
V gene: TRBV6-1
clone size: NA
D gene: NA

CDR3 protein: CASSYARGHAGELFF
CDR3 DNA: TGTGCCAGCAGTTACGCTAGGGGACACGCCGGGGAGCTGTTTTTT
J gene: TRBJ2-2
V gene: TRBV6-6
clone size: NA
D gene: NA

CDR3 protein: CASSSRQGSHEQYF
CDR3 DNA: TGTGCCAGCAGCTCAAGACAGGGAAGTCACGAGCAGTACTTC
J gene: TRBJ2-7
V gene: TRBV7-6
clone size: NA
D gene: TRBD1

CDR3 protein: CASSLAGQHNSPLHF
CDR3 DNA: TGCGCCAGCAGCTTGGCGGGACAACATAATTCACCCCTCCACTTT
J gene: TRBJ1-6
V gene: TRBV5-1
clone size: few
D gene: NA

CDR3 protein: CSVEADLSYEQYF
CDR3 DNA: TGCAGCGTTGAAGCAGATCTCTCCTACGAGCAGTACTTC
J gene: TRBJ2-7
V gene: TRBV29-1
clone size: few
D gene: NA

CDR3 protein: CSARETGDPRF
CDR3 DNA: TGCAGTGCTAGGGAAACGGGAGATCCTCGCTTC
J gene: TRBJ2-7
V gene: TRBV20-1
clone size: few
D gene: NA

CDR3 protein: CSVRTSGGDTQYF
CDR3 DNA: TGCAGCGTAAGGACTAGCGGGGGGGATACGCAGTATTTT
J gene: TRBJ2-3
V gene: TRBV29-1
clone size: NA
D gene: TRBD2

CDR3 protein: CASSARRGTAYNEQFF
CDR3 DNA: TGTGCCAGCAGCGCGAGGCGAGGGACTGCCTACAATGAGCAGTTCTTC
J gene: TRBJ2-1
V gene: TRBV9
clone size: few
D gene: NA

CDR3 protein: CASGTGLNLNYGYTF
CDR3 DNA: TGTGCCAGCGGGACAGGACTTAACCTCAACTATGGCTACACCTTC
J gene: TRBJ1-2
V gene: TRBV6-5
clone size: few
D gene: TRBD1

CDR3 protein: CASSVGVAHSYNEQFF
CDR3 DNA: TGTGCCAGCAGCGTAGGGGTAGCGCACTCGTACAATGAGCAGTTCTTC
J gene: TRBJ2-1
V gene: TRBV9
clone size: few
D gene: NA

CDR3 protein: CASSLQGDYSNSPLHF
CDR3 DNA: TGCGCCAGCAGCTTACAGGGGGATTACAGTAATTCACCCCTCCACTTT
J gene: TRBJ1-6
V gene: TRBV5-1
clone size: NA
D gene: TRBD1

CDR3 protein: CASSLAVQSYEQYF
CDR3 DNA: TGCGCCAGCAGCTTGGCCGTACAGTCCTACGAGCAGTACTTC
J gene: TRBJ2-7
V gene: TRBV5-1
clone size: NA
D gene: NA

CDR3 protein: CASSLRQSSSYEQYF
CDR3 DNA: TGTGCCAGCAGCTTACGACAGAGTAGCTCCTACGAGCAGTACTTC
J gene: TRBJ2-7
V gene: TRBV7-2
clone size: few
D gene: NA

CDR3 protein: CASSLDSGGEQFF
CDR3 DNA: TGTGCCAGCAGCTTGGACTCGGGGGGTGAGCAGTTCTTC
J gene: TRBJ2-1
V gene: TRBV5-4
clone size: NA
D gene: TRBD2

CDR3 protein: CASSYSSGGVIWQFF
CDR3 DNA: TGTGCCAGCAGTTACTCTAGCGGGGGGGTAATATGGCAGTTCTTC
J gene: TRBJ2-1
V gene: TRBV6-5
clone size: few
D gene: TRBD2

CDR3 protein: CAISRNGQGSYEQYF
CDR3 DNA: TGTGCCATCAGTCGAAATGGACAGGGCTCCTACGAGCAGTACTTC
J gene: TRBJ2-7
V gene: TRBV10-3
clone size: few
D gene: TRBD1

CDR3 protein: CASSTGVETQYF
CDR3 DNA: TGTGCCAGCTCAACAGGGGTTGAGACCCAGTACTTC
J gene: TRBJ2-5
V gene: TRBV18
clone size: few
D gene: TRBD1

CDR3 protein: CATSRSKTGGEKLFF
CDR3 DNA: TGTGCCACCAGCAGATCAAAGACAGGGGGTGAAAAACTGTTTTTT
J gene: TRBJ1-4
V gene: TRBV15
clone size: few
D gene: TRBD1

CDR3 protein: CASSPGTGGPTEAFF
CDR3 DNA: TGTGCCAGCAGTCCGGGGACAGGGGGACCCACTGAAGCTTTCTTT
J gene: TRBJ1-1
V gene: TRBV27
clone size: NA
D gene: TRBD1

CDR3 protein: CASSPLTVNTGELFF
CDR3 DNA: TGTGCCAGCTCACCCCTGACAGTCAACACCGGGGAGCTGTTTTTT
J gene: TRBJ2-2
V gene: TRBV18
clone size: NA
D gene: NA